This T cell receptor (beta chain) was recovered during a study of T-cell memory formation after mild COVID-19. As for the study in general: Clusters of TCRs were largely donor specific.

From germline, CDR1 is KGHSH and CDR2 LQKENI. CDR3 length: 16 residues. V was trimmed by 2 bases and J by 3 bases, leaving 15 bases between them. This clonotype was seen more than once but under ten times. The antigen is unknown. TCRdb re-called the 5' RACE reads through MiXCR, storing one row per CDR3 protein. The data show under 200,000 distinct CDR3 sequences, 10% to 15% seen once. Study-wide results and limits: Mainly in CM and EM were contracting CD4+ clones; CD8+ were in EMRA.

The chain employs TRBV18 and TRBJ2-3; D is perhaps TRBD2 (5 bases). Specimen: PBMCs or a T cell subset sorted from them (not recorded which). The sequence came from a man younger than 30 who had mild COVID-19 (a few samples of this study predate the infection). Cell type and time point are not known. The CDR3 here is CASSPRLARGTDTQYF. The CDR3 region has the DNA TGTGCCAGCTCACCAAGGCTAGCCCGTGGAACAGATACGCAGTATTTT.